These 7 T cell receptor beta chains share one sample of origin, sequenced in a study of T cell changes during pregnancy in multiple sclerosis. The repertoire was sequenced with immunoSEQ multiplex PCR; TCRdb's copy has only in-frame clones and lacks some. The table records tens of thousands of clones, about nine tenths of them present only once. The sequencing used peripheral blood, collected in the first trimester of pregnancy. These receptor sequences come from a female donor with multiple sclerosis, enrolled in a pregnancy study.

There are a few counts of this clone. The V and J genes are TRBV6-5 and TRBJ1-1, with a weak D call TRBD1 (6 bases). Germline lookup yields CDR1 MNHEY and CDR2 SVGAGI. CDR3 length: 14 amino acids. The V and J ends lost 7 bases and 4 bases respectively, with 16 bases between them. CDR3 protein: CASNRAGEGTEAFF. CDR3 bases: TGTGCCAGCAATCGGGCAGGGGAGGGCACTGAAGCTTTCTTT.

The chain has TRBV7-9 and TRBJ1-5; unclear D gene. Between the trimmed V and J ends, which lost 3 bases and 3 bases, there was a span of 9 bases. The CDR3 covers 14 residues. Per germline, CDR1 SEHNR and CDR2 FQNEAQ (reference sequence). For the CDR3, the DNA is TGTGCCAGCAGCTTTTCGGGTTTCAATCAGCCCCAGCATTTT. As protein: CASSFSGFNQPQHF.

The chain combines TRBV10-3 with TRBJ2-3, with 9 bases fitting TRBD2. Per the germline V gene, CDR1 is ENHRY and CDR2 is SYGVKD. This CDR3 spans 15 amino acids. Unmatched junction bases numbered 8, after V lost 6 bases and J lost 4 bases. CDR3 sequence: CAIRTISGSSDTQYF. CDR3 DNA sequence: TGTGCCATCAGAACCATTAGCGGGAGCTCAGATACGCAGTATTTT.

The genes are TRBV27 and TRBJ2-7, with 11 positions matching TRBD2. Germline V gene sequence: CDR1 MNHEY, CDR2 SMNVEV (reference sequence). CDR3 size: 16 residues. V lost 5 bases and J lost 4; bases outside the gene matches: 10. DNA for the CDR3: TGTGCCAGCAGTGCCATTACTAGCGGGAGTCAATACGAGCAGTACTTC. Its translation is CASSAITSGSQYEQYF.

This rearrangement joins TRBV2 to TRBJ1-1; no reliable D call. V was cut by 7 bases and J by 0 bases, with 6 bases left in between. The CDR3 is 12 residues long. Germline loops: CDR1 SNHLY, CDR2 FYNNEI. CDR3 in amino acids: CASTRLNTEAFF. The CDR3 DNA reads TGTGCCAGCACCAGGCTGAACACTGAAGCTTTCTTT. Together with reference TRBV2 and TRBJ1-1, the CDR3 gives the full variable domain: EPEVTQTPSHQVTQMGQEVILRCVPISNHLYFYWYRQILGQKVEFLVSFYNNEISEKSEIFDDQFSVERPDGSNFTLKIRSTKLEDSAMYFCASTRLNTEAFFGQGTRLTVV.

The chain uses TRBV28 and TRBJ2-5, with 9 positions matching TRBD2. Trimming cost V 3 bases and J 11 bases; bases outside gene matches: 13. The CDR3 has 15 amino acids. Germline V gene lookup returns CDR1 MDHEN and CDR2 SYDVKM. The DNA of the CDR3 is TGTGCCAGCAGTTTTAAGGGGACTAGCAGCACTATGCAGTACTTC. This encodes CASSFKGTSSTMQYF.

The chain joins TRBV6-5 to TRBJ2-7; TRBD2 aligns across 10 bases. In germline, CDR1 is MNHEY, CDR2 SVGAGI. The CDR3 runs to 15 residues. V shed 8 bases, J shed 3 bases, and the junction held 10 bases outside the gene matches. The CDR3 loop reads CASWGQREGDYEQYF. In DNA form, the CDR3 reads TGTGCCAGCTGGGGTCAGCGGGAGGGCGACTACGAGCAGTACTTC.